A selection of T cell receptor beta chains follows, all from one sample in a study of blood T cell repertoires in COVID-19. Sequenced by immunoSEQ multiplex PCR; TCRdb stores in-frame clones only, minus some. Here the sample spans about 140,000 clones, 87% being singletons. The specimen was peripheral blood. These receptors were obtained from a middle-aged man with active COVID-19. Each CDR3 is given with its conserved first and last residue. The D gene is left open where the match is weak.

TRBJ2-7,TRBD1,TRBV11-2,CASSLDRVFEQYF
TRBJ1-4,TRBD1,TRBV5-5,CASRGTGNEKLFF
TRBJ2-5,TRBD1,TRBV5-4,CASSSSRGSETQYF
TRBJ2-3,NA,TRBV10-3,CAIGGGAEDTQYF
TRBJ2-5,TRBD2,TRBV9,CASSVVAGGPETQYF
TRBJ2-3,NA,TRBV3-1/TRBV3-2,CASSLAGRDTQYF
TRBJ1-6,NA,TRBV4-3,CASSQDLLSPLHF
TRBJ2-2,NA,TRBV3-1/TRBV3-2,CASSRLEGPTGELFF
TRBJ2-3,NA,TRBV1,CTSSQDRSRGTDTQYF
TRBJ2-3,NA,TRBV2,CASSVGLPDTQYF
TRBJ2-3,NA,TRBV11-2,CASSPQAGVSTDTQYF
TRBJ2-1,NA,TRBV11-1,CASSLRSLPSYNEQFF
TRBJ1-2,TRBD1,TRBV27,CASSPDRDAHGYTF
TRBJ2-5,NA,TRBV11-2,CASSSTGYVGETQYF
TRBJ2-2,TRBD2,TRBV7-2,CASSLGRTSPGELFF
TRBJ1-3,NA,TRBV6-5,CASSYSFRSGNTIYF
TRBJ2-3,NA,TRBV9,CASSPRTNTDTQYF
TRBJ2-5,NA,TRBV3-1/TRBV3-2,CASSLGGGASETQYF
TRBJ1-2,TRBD1,TRBV28,CASTLTGGVGNYGYTF
TRBJ2-7,NA,TRBV5-6,CASSYRAGREQYF
TRBJ2-1,TRBD2,TRBV29-1,CSVRDYLSIEQFF
TRBJ2-1,TRBD2,TRBV6-5,CASSSLAGVHNEQFF
TRBJ1-2,NA,TRBV3-1/TRBV3-2,CASSQGSSNYGYTF
TRBJ2-1,TRBD1,TRBV12-5,CASGGLPGQGAHEQFF
TRBJ1-2,TRBD1,TRBV6-5,CASSLTGVNYGYTF
TRBJ2-3,NA,TRBV6-5,CASKVGGTDTQYF
TRBJ1-5,TRBD1,TRBV4-2,CASREQQGKPQHF
TRBJ2-3,NA,TRBV12-3/TRBV12-4,CASSFRGADTQYF
TRBJ1-2,TRBD1,TRBV7-2,CASSFSLGTGGYTF
TRBJ1-1,NA,TRBV3-1/TRBV3-2,CASSQDWRGTEAFF
TRBJ2-1,TRBD1,TRBV5-6,CASSLETGGFRRFDEQFF
TRBJ2-3,TRBD2,TRBV5-1,CASRVSGAADTQYF
TRBJ1-1,NA,TRBV18,CASSPRQARGPEAFF
TRBJ2-5,TRBD1,TRBV5-1,CASSAGQGTETQYF
TRBJ1-2,NA,TRBV12-3/TRBV12-4,CASSLARGDGYTF
TRBJ1-2,TRBD1,TRBV5-8,CASSLRQGDGYTF
TRBJ2-7,NA,TRBV11-2,CASSVYYEQYF
TRBJ1-2,NA,TRBV3-1/TRBV3-2,CASSQEMGAFPYTF
TRBJ2-3,TRBD1,TRBV5-1,CATRQGATDTQYF
TRBJ1-2,NA,TRBV27,CASSLTANYGYTF
TRBJ2-5,NA,TRBV12-3/TRBV12-4,CASSRSGQETQYF